The clone carrying this TCR beta chain was picked up a small number of times. V was pared by 4 bases and J by 6 bases, with 5 bases of the junction left unmatched. The germline CDR1 and CDR2 sequences are MDHEN and SYDVKM. The CDR3 runs 16 residues. This entry is derived from a study of blood T cell repertoires in COVID-19. In the original analysis: Estimation of nucleated cell counts was performed using reference gene primer amplification. TCRdb's copy holds only in-frame clones and misses some; the assay was immunoSEQ multiplex PCR. V, J and clone size derive from that table, while D and trimming were established from the DNA sequence. In the table there are 85,000 to 120,000 clones, 70% to 80% of which are singletons. One Seattle source followed patients from active infection through their disease course.

The sequenced sample was peripheral blood. This sequence joins TRBV28 and TRBJ2-2; 13 bases are shared with TRBD2. The origin of this receptor is a man aged 80 or over with COVID-19, enrolled during active disease. The CDR3 bases are TGTGCCAGCAGTTCTTGGACTAGCGGGAGTCCCGGGGAGCTGTTTTTT. This gives the protein CASSSWTSGSPGELFF. Drawing the rest from reference TRBV28 and TRBJ2-2, the complete variable domain is DVKVTQSSRYLVKRTGEKVFLECVQDMDHENMFWYRQDPGLGLRLIYFSYDVKMKEKGDIPEGYSVSREKKERFSLILESASTNQTSMYLCASSSWTSGSPGELFFGEGSRLTVL.